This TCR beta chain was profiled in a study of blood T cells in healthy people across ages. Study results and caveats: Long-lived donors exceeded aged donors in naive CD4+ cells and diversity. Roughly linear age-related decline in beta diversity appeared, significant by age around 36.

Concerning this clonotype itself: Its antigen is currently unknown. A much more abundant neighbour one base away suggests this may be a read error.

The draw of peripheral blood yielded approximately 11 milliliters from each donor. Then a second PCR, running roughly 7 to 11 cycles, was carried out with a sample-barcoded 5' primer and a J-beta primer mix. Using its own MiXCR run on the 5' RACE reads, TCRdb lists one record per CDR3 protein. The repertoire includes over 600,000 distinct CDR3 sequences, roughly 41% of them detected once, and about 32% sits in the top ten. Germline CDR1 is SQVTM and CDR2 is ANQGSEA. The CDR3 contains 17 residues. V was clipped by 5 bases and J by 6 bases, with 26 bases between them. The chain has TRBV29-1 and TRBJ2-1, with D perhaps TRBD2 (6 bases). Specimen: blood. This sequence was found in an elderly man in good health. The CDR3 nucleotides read TGCAGCGTTAGGGCGGGGTCTCGCGTAGACTCGGGCAATGAGCAGTTCTTC. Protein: CSVRAGSRVDSGNEQFF.